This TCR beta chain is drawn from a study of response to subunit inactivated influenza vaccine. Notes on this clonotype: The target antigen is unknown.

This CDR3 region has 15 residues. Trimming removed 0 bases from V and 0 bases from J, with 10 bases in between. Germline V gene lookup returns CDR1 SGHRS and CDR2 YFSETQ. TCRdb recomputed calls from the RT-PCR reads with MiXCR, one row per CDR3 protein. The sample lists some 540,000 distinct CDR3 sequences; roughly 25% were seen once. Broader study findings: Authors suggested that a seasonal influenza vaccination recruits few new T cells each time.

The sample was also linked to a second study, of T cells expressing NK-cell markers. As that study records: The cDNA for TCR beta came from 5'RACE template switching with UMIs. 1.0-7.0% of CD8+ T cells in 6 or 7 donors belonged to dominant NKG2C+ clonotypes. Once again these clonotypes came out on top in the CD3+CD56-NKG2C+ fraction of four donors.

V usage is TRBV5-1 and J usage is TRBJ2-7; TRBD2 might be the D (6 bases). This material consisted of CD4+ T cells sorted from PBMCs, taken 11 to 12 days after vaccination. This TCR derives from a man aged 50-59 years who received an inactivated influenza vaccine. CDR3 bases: TGCGCCAGCAGCTTGGAAGGACTACGCTCCTACGAGCAGTACTTC. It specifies CASSLEGLRSYEQYF.